This passage covers 2 T cell receptor beta chains from one sample sequenced in a study of shared clonotypes between healthy human individuals. The data were produced by immunoSEQ multiplex PCR, yet TCRdb's version contains in-frame clones alone and is incomplete. Among fewer than 400,000 clones, 74% were seen once, and the ten largest hold approximately 10%. Sequenced material: memory CD4+ T cells sorted from blood. The sample's subset: CD45RA-negative fraction. The receptor set was obtained from a man younger than 40 in good health.

This clone was found a few times. V gene TRBV5-1 combines with J gene TRBJ1-6; the D is unclear. Germline V gene sequence: CDR1 SGHRS, CDR2 YFSETQ. Trimming cost V 4 bases and J 6 bases, with 5 bases left between them. This CDR3 contains 12 residues. CDR3 protein: CASSDTNSPLHF. The CDR3 DNA sequence: TGCGCCAGCAGCGACACTAATTCACCCCTCCACTTT. Full variable domain (outside the CDR3, taken from reference TRBV5-1 and TRBJ1-6): KAGVTQTPRYLIKTRGQQVTLSCSPISGHRSVSWYQQTPGQGLQFLFEYFSETQRNKGNFPGRFSGRQFSNSRSEMNVSTLELGDSALYLCASSDTNSPLHFGNGTRLTVT.

This chain joins TRBV5-1 and TRBJ2-3; D is uncertain. Germline V gene sequence: CDR1 SGHRS, CDR2 YFSETQ. Trimming took off 1 base at V and 3 bases at J, with 15 bases between the two ends. The CDR3 is 16 residues long. In DNA, the CDR3 is TGCGCCAGCAGCTTGTTTCGGAGAGGAGAAACAGATACGCAGTATTTT. Translating it yields CASSLFRRGETDTQYF. Full variable domain (remainder filled in from reference TRBV5-1 and TRBJ2-3): KAGVTQTPRYLIKTRGQQVTLSCSPISGHRSVSWYQQTPGQGLQFLFEYFSETQRNKGNFPGRFSGRQFSNSRSEMNVSTLELGDSALYLCASSLFRRGETDTQYFGPGTRLTVL.